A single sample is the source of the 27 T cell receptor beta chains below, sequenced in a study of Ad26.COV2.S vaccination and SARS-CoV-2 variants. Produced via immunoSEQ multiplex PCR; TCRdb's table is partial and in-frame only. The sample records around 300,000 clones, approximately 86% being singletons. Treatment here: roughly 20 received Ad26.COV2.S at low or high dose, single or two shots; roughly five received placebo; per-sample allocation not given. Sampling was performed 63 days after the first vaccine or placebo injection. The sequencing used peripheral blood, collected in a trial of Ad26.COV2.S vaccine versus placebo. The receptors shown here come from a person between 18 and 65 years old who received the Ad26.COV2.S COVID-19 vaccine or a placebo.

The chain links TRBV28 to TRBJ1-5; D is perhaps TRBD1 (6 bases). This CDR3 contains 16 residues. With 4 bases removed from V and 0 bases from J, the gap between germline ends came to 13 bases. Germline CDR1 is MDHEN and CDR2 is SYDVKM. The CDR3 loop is CASSSWGGFSNQPQHF. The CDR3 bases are TGTGCCAGCAGTTCCTGGGGGGGCTTTAGCAATCAGCCCCAGCATTTT.

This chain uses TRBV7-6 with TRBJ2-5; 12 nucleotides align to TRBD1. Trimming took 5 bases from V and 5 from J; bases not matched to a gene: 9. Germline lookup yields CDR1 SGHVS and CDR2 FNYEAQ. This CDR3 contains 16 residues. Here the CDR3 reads CASSRPGTGGLETQYF. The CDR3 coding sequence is TGTGCCAGCAGCCGCCCCGGGACAGGGGGCCTGGAGACCCAGTACTTC.

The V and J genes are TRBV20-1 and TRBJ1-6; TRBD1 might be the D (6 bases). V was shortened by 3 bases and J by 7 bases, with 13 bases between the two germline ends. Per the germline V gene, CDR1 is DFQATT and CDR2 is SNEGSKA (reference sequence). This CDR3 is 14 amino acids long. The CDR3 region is CSASLGHPNSPLHF. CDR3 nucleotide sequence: TGCAGTGCTAGTCTGGGACACCCGAATTCACCCCTCCACTTT.

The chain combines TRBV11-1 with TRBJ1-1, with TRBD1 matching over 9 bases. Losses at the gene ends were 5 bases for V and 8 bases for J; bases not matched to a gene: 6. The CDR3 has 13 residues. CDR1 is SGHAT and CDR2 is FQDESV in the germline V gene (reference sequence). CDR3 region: CASSADRGQEAFF. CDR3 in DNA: TGTGCCAGCAGCGCGGACAGGGGTCAGGAAGCTTTCTTT.

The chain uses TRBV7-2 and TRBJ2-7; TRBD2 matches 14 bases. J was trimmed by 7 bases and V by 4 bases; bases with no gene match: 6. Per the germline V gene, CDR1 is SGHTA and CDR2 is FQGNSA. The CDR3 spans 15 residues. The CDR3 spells CASSSGLAGAGEQYF. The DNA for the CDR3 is TGTGCCAGCAGCTCGGGACTAGCGGGAGCGGGGGAGCAGTACTTC.

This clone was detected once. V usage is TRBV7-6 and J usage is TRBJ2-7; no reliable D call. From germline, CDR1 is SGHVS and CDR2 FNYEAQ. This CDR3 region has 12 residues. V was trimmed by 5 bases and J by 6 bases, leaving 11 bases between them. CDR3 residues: CASSPRESEQYF. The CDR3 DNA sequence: TGTGCCAGCAGCCCCCGAGAGTCCGAGCAGTACTTC.

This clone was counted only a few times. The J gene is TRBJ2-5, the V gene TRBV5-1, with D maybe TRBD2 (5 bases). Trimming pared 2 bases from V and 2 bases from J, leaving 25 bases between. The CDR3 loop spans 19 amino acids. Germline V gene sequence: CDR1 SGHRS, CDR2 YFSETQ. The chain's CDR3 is CASSFAGFGRVDGQETQYF. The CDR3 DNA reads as TGCGCCAGCAGCTTCGCGGGCTTCGGCCGGGTGGATGGACAAGAGACCCAGTACTTC.

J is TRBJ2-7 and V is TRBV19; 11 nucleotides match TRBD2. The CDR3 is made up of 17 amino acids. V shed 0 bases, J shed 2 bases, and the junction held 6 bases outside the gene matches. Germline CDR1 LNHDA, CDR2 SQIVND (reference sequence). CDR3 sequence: CASSIDRRLAGPYEQYF. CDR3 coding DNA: TGTGCCAGTAGTATAGATAGGCGACTAGCGGGACCCTACGAGCAGTACTTC.

The CDR3 DNA sequence: TGTGCCAGCAGCAAGGGACTAGCGGGGGGGATATACGAGCAGTACTTC. Protein sequence: CASSKGLAGGIYEQYF. The chain uses TRBV7-6 and TRBJ2-7, with 16 bases that match TRBD2. CDR1 SGHVS and CDR2 FNYEAQ come from the germline V gene. With V trimmed by 5 bases and J by 4 bases, 5 bases remained unmatched. CDR3 length: 16 residues.

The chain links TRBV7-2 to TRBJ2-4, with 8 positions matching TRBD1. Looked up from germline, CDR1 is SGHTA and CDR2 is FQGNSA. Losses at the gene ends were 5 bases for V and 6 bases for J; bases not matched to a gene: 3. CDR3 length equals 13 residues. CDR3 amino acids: CASSGGQGNIQYF. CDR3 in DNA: TGTGCCAGCAGCGGAGGACAGGGAAACATTCAGTACTTC.

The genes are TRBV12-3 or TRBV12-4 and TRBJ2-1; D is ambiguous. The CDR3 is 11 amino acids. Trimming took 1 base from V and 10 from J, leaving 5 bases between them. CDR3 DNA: TGTGCCAGCAGTTTAGGGATCGAGCAGTTCTTC. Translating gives CASSLGIEQFF.

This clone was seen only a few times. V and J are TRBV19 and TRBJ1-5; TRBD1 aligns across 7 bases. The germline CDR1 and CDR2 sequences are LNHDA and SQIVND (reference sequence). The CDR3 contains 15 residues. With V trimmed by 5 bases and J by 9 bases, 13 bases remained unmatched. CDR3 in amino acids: CASSAKGQLTRPQHF. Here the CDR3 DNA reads TGTGCCAGTAGTGCAAAGGGACAGCTCACCCGGCCCCAGCATTTT.

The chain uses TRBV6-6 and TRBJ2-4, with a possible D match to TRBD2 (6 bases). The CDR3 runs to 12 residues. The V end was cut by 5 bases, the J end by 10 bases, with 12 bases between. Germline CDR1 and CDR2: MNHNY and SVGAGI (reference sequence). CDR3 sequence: CASSTGREIQYF. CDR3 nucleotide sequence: TGTGCCAGCAGTACGGGACGGGAGATTCAGTACTTC.

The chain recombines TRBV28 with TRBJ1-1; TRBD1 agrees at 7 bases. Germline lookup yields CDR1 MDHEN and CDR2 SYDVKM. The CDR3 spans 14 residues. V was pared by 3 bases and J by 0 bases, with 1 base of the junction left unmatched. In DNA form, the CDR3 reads TGTGCCAGCAGTTTGAGGGGGCTGAACACTGAAGCTTTCTTT. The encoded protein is CASSLRGLNTEAFF.

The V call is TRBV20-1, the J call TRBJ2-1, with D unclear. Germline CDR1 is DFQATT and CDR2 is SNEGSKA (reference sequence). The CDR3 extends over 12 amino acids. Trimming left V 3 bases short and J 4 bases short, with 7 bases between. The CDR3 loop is CSASRSYNEQFF. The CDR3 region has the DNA TGCAGTGCTAGTAGGTCATACAATGAGCAGTTCTTC.

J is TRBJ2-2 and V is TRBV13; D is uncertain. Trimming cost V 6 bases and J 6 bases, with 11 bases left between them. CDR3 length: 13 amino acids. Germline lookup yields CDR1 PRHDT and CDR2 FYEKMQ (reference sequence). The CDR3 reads CASSMGLSGELFF. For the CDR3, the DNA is TGTGCCAGCAGTATGGGTTTATCCGGGGAGCTGTTTTTT.

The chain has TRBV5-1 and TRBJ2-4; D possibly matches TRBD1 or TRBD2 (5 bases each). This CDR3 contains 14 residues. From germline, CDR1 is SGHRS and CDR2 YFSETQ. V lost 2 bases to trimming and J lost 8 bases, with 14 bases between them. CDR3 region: CASSFGTPKDIQYF. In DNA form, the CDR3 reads TGCGCCAGCAGCTTCGGGACCCCCAAGGACATTCAGTACTTC.

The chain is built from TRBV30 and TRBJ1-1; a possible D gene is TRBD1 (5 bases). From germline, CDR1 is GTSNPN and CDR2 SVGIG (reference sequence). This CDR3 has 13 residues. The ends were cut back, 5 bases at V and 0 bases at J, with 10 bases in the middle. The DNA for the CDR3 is TGTGCCTGGGTAGGGGCGGTGAACACTGAAGCTTTCTTT. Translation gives CAWVGAVNTEAFF.

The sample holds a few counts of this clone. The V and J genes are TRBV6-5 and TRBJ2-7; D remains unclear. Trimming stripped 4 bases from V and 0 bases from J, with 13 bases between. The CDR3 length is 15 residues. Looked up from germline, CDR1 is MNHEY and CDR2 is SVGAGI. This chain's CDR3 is CASSSLGQSSYEQYF. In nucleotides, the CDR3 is TGTGCCAGCAGTTCCCTAGGTCAGAGCTCCTACGAGCAGTACTTC.

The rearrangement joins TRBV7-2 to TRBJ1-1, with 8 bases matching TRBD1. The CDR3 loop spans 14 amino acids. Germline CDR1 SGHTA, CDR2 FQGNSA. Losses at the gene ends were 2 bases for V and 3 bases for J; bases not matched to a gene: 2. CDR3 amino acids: CASSLTGGYTEAFF. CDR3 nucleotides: TGTGCCAGCAGCTTAACAGGGGGTTACACTGAAGCTTTCTTT.

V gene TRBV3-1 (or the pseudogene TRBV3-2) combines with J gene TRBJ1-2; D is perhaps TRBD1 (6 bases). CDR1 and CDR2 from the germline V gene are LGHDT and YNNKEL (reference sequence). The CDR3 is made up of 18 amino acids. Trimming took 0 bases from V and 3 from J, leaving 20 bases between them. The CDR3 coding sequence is TGTGCCAGCAGCCAAGAGGACGGACAGCTCGTACTAGACTATGGCTACACCTTC. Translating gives CASSQEDGQLVLDYGYTF.

The DNA for the CDR3 is TGTGCCAGCAGCTTCGACAGTTCCAATTCACCCCTCCACTTT. Amino acid sequence: CASSFDSSNSPLHF. The rearrangement links TRBV7-3 to TRBJ1-6; a weak D match, TRBD1 (5 bases). The germline V and J ends were trimmed by 3 bases and 7 bases, with 10 bases remaining between them. This CDR3 region has 14 residues. In germline, CDR1 is SGHTA, CDR2 FQGTGA.

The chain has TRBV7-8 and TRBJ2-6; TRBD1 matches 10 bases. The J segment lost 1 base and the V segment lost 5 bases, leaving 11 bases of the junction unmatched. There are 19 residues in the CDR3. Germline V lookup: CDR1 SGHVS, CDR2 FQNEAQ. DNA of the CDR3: TGTGCCAGCAGCGGGCGACAGGGGGCGGCCTGGTCTGGGGCCAACGTCCTGACTTTC. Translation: CASSGRQGAAWSGANVLTF.

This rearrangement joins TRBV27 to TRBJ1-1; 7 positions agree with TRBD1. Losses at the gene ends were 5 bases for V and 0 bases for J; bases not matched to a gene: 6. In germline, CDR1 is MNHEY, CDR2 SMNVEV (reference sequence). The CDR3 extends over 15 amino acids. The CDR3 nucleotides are TGTGCCAGCAGTCGATGGGGACAGCTGAACACTGAAGCTTTCTTT. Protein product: CASSRWGQLNTEAFF.

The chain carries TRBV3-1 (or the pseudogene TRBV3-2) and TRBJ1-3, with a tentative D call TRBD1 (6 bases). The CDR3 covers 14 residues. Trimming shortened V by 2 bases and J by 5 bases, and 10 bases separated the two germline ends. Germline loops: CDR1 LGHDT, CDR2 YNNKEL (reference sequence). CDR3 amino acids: CASSQYTGRNTIYF. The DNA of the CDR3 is TGTGCCAGCAGCCAATATACAGGGCGAAACACCATATATTTT.

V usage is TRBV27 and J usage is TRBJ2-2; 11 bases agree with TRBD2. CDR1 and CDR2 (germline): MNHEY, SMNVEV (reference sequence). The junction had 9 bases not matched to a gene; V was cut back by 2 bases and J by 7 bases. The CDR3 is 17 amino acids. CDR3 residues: CASSLLAGGSRHGELFF. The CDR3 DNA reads TGTGCCAGCAGTTTACTAGCGGGAGGTAGTCGTCACGGGGAGCTGTTTTTT.

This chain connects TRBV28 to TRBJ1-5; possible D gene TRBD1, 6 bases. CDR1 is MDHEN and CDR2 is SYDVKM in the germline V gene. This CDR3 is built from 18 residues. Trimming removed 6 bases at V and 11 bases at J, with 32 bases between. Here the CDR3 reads CASSLYRDTLSGSRTQHF. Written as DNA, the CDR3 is TGTGCCAGCAGCCTGTACCGGGACACTCTAAGTGGCTCAAGGACCCAGCATTTT.